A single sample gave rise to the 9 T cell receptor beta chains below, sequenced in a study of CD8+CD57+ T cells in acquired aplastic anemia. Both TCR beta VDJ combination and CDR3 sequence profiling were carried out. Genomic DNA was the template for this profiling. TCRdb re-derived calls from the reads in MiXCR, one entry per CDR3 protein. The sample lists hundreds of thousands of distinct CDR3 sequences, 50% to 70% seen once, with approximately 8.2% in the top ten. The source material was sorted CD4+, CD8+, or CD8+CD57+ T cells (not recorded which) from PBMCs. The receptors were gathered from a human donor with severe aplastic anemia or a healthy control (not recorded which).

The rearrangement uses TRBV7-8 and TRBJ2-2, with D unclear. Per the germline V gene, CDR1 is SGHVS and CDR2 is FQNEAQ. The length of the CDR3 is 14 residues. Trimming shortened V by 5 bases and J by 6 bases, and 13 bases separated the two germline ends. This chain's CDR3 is CASSIGLSAGELFF. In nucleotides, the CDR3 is TGTGCCAGCAGCATCGGGCTCTCGGCCGGGGAGCTGTTTTTT.

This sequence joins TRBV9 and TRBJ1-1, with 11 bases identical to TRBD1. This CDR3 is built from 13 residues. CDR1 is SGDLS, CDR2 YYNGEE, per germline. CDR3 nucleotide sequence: TGTGCTTCGGACAGGGGGCGGGACACTGAAGCTTTCTTT. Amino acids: CASDRGRDTEAFF.

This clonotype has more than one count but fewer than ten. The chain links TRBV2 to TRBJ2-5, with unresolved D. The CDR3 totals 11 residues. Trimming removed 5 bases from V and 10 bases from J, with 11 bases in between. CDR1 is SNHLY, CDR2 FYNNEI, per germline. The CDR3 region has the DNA TGTGCCAGCAGTCCTGTTCACGACCAGTACTTC. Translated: CASSPVHDQYF.

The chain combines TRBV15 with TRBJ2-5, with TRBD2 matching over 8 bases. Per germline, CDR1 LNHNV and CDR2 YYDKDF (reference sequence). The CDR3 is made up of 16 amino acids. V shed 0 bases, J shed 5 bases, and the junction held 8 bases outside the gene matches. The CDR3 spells CATSRDPHGGAETQYF. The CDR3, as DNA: TGTGCCACCAGCAGAGATCCGCACGGGGGGGCGGAGACCCAGTACTTC.

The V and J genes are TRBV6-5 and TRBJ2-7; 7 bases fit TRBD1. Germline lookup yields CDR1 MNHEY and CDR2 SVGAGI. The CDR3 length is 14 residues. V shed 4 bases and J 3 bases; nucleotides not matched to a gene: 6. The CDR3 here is CASSSGGIGYEQYF. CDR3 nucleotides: TGTGCCAGCAGTTCAGGGGGAATTGGCTACGAGCAGTACTTC.

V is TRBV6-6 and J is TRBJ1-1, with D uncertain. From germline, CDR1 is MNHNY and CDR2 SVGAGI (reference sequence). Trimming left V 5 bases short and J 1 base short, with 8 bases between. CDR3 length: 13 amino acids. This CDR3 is CASSEWGNTEAFF. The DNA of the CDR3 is TGTGCCAGCAGTGAATGGGGGAACACTGAAGCTTTCTTT.

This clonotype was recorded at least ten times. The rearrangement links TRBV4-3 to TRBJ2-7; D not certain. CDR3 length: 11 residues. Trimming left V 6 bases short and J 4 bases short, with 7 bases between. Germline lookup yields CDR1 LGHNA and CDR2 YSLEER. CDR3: CASRQEYEQYF. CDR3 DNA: TGCGCCAGCAGGCAGGAATACGAGCAGTACTTC.

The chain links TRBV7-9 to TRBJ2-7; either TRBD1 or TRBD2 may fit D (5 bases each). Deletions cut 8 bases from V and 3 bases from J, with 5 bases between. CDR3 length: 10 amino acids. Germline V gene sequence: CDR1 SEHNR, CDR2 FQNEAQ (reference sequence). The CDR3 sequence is CASGGYEQYF. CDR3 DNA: TGTGCCAGCGGGGGCTACGAGCAGTACTTC.

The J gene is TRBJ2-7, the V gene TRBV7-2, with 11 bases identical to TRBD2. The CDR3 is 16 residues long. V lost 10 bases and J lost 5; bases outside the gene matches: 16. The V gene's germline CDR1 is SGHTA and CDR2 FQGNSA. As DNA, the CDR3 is TGTGCCATCAGTGAGTCCCGGGGGACTAGCGGCCACGAGCAGTACTTC. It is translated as CAISESRGTSGHEQYF.